This T cell receptor beta chain was retrieved from a study of blood T cell repertoires in COVID-19. On the study more broadly: The study drew acute and convalescent COVID-19 samples from the United States, Italy and Spain. Sources were T cells, B-cell-depleted T cells, or PBMCs; the material itself was cDNA or gDNA.

The protocol was immunoSEQ multiplex PCR, while the TCRdb copy is restricted to in-frame clones and leaves out a portion. The table records 90,000 to 130,000 clones, less than 75% of them present only once. CDR1 is SGHTA, CDR2 FQGNSA, per germline. The CDR3 totals 13 residues. V was trimmed by 3 bases and J by 5 bases, leaving 10 bases between them. The sequence was collected from a woman between 40 and 50 years old with acute or convalescent COVID-19. Material for sequencing was peripheral blood. The genes are TRBV7-2 and TRBJ2-5; TRBD1 is a possible D gene (6 bases). The DNA of the CDR3 is TGTGCCAGCAGCTTGTGGGGGCTTGAGACCCAGTACTTC. It encodes CASSLWGLETQYF.